A single sample is the source of the 32 T cell receptor beta chains below, sequenced in a study of cytomegalovirus exposure and HLA in healthy donors. With 60 Vbeta and 13 Jbeta primers, the PCR was carried out. Clones were read by immunoSEQ multiplex PCR, and TCRdb kept only the in-frame ones, dropping some. The table has about 120,000 clones, about 9.4% seen once. The sample taken for sequencing was PBMCs. The receptors were gathered from a woman aged 40 to 49 in good health and CMV-seropositive.

V gene TRBV11-2 combines with J gene TRBJ2-7, with TRBD1 identical over 9 bases. CDR1 and CDR2 from the germline V gene are SGHAT and FQNNGV. The CDR3 runs 13 residues. V lost 8 bases to trimming and J lost 6 bases; unmatched junction nucleotides: 8. CDR3 loop: CASSWDRETEQYF. CDR3 bases: TGTGCCAGCTCCTGGGACAGGGAAACCGAGCAGTACTTC.

The V and J genes are TRBV14 and TRBJ1-1; TRBD1 agrees at 7 bases. After removal of 7 bases from V and 1 base from J, the junction contained 6 bases not matched to a gene. The CDR3 covers 14 residues. Germline CDR1 and CDR2: SGHDN and FVKESK. CDR3 nucleotide sequence: TGTGCCAGCAACCCACAGGGGAGGAACACTGAAGCTTTCTTT. This gives the protein CASNPQGRNTEAFF.

The V gene is TRBV27, the J gene TRBJ2-5; D may be TRBD1 (6 bases). CDR3 length: 19 amino acids. The germline V and J ends were trimmed by 2 bases and 1 base, with 23 bases remaining between them. Germline assignment: CDR1 MNHEY and CDR2 SMNVEV (reference sequence). DNA for the CDR3: TGTGCCAGCAGTTTAGAGGACAGCACCACCTTCTGTTTCCAAGAGACCCAGTACTTC. It specifies CASSLEDSTTFCFQETQYF.

This clone was counted a few times. This chain links TRBV28 with TRBJ1-2; 10 bases are a match to TRBD1. V was pared by 5 bases and J by 13 bases, with 4 bases of the junction left unmatched. The CDR3 spans 11 residues. Germline V gene data show CDR1 as MDHEN and CDR2 as SYDVKM. CDR3 nucleotides: TGTGCCAGCAGTGGTAGGGACAGGGGCACCTTC. It codes for CASSGRDRGTF.

A few counts support this clone. J is TRBJ1-5 and V is TRBV18; unclear D gene. This CDR3 is 16 amino acids long. Per germline, CDR1 KGHSH and CDR2 LQKENI. Trimming cost V 3 bases and J 8 bases, with 20 bases left between them. The CDR3 region has the DNA TGTGCCAGCTCACCGAACCTACGGGGAGAGGGCGAGCCCCAGCATTTT. Translation gives CASSPNLRGEGEPQHF.

V usage is TRBV6-1 and J usage is TRBJ2-5, with D possibly being TRBD2 (6 bases). The CDR3 is 15 amino acids. Germline values: CDR1 MNHNS, CDR2 SASEGT. Trimming cost V 6 bases and J 6 bases, with 20 bases left between them. The CDR3 region is CASRGGRGIGKTQYF. The CDR3, as DNA: TGTGCCAGCAGGGGGGGACGGGGGATCGGTAAGACCCAGTACTTC.

The chain is built from TRBV9 and TRBJ1-2, with a possible D match to TRBD1 (6 bases). The V gene lost 2 bases and the J gene lost 7 bases, with 12 bases spanning the gap. The CDR3 covers 13 residues. Germline CDR1 reads SGDLS; CDR2 reads YYNGEE. CDR3 in DNA: TGTGCCAGCAGCGTCACAGGGTTTGGTGGCTACACCTTC. Residues: CASSVTGFGGYTF.

This clone has more than one count but fewer than ten. This chain joins TRBV18 and TRBJ1-1; tentative D call: TRBD1 (5 bases). Trimming shortened V by 2 bases and J by 4 bases, and 17 bases separated the two germline ends. The CDR3 runs 16 residues. Germline lookup yields CDR1 KGHSH and CDR2 LQKENI. CDR3 nucleotide sequence: TGTGCCAGCTCACCAGCGATGAATGTAAGGGGCACTGAAGCTTTCTTT. Translation gives CASSPAMNVRGTEAFF.

This chain uses TRBV5-4 with TRBJ2-7, with 7 bases matching TRBD1. Germline CDR1 SGHNT, CDR2 YYREEE (reference sequence). The CDR3 contains 14 residues. The V and J ends lost 5 bases and 0 bases, in that order; junction bases with no gene match: 5. The CDR3 nucleotides read TGTGCCAGCAGATCCGGGACAGACTCCTACGAGCAGTACTTC. It specifies CASRSGTDSYEQYF.

There are a few counts of this clone. CDR3 in amino acids: CASRQDGGNTIYF. CDR3 DNA: TGTGCCAGTAGACAGGACGGTGGAAACACCATATATTTT. This sequence joins TRBV19 and TRBJ1-3, with a tentative D call TRBD1 (5 bases). Germline V gives CDR1 LNHDA, CDR2 SQIVND (reference sequence). The CDR3 totals 13 residues. V lost 6 bases to trimming and J lost 3 bases, with 9 bases between them.

V and J are TRBV13 and TRBJ1-1; TRBD1 agrees at 8 bases. V shed 5 bases and J 4 bases; nucleotides not matched to a gene: 3. CDR3 size: 13 residues. Germline CDR1 PRHDT, CDR2 FYEKMQ (reference sequence). CDR3 loop: CASSPDRGTEAFF. CDR3 coding DNA: TGTGCCAGCAGCCCCGACAGGGGCACTGAAGCTTTCTTT.

This clone has more than one count but fewer than ten. V usage is TRBV19 and J usage is TRBJ1-4; tentative D call: TRBD1 (5 bases). Germline CDR1 reads LNHDA; CDR2 reads SQIVND (reference sequence). The CDR3 is 17 amino acids. V shed 4 bases and J shed 5 bases, with 20 bases lying between them. The CDR3, as DNA: TGTGCCAGTAGTACCGAGACAGTTTCCCGAGGAAATGAAAAACTGTTTTTT. Protein product: CASSTETVSRGNEKLFF. The variable domain in full, with the rest retrieved from reference TRBV19 and TRBJ1-4, is DGGITQSPKYLFRKEGQNVTLSCEQNLNHDAMYWYRQDPGQGLRLIYYSQIVNDFQKGDIAEGYSVSREKKESFPLTVTSAQKNPTAFYLCASSTETVSRGNEKLFFGSGTQLSVL.

The chain recombines TRBV18 with TRBJ1-2; D unclear. The germline V gene has CDR1 KGHSH and CDR2 LQKENI. Between the trimmed V and J ends, which lost 0 bases and 0 bases, there was a span of 5 bases. The CDR3 runs 14 residues. CDR3 DNA sequence: TGTGCCAGCTCACCACCTACATCTAACTATGGCTACACCTTC. Translation gives CASSPPTSNYGYTF.

V and J are TRBV6-5 and TRBJ2-7; 8 bases map to TRBD2. This CDR3 contains 14 residues. The junction had 8 bases not matched to a gene; V was cut back by 5 bases and J by 5 bases. Germline CDR1 and CDR2: MNHEY and SVGAGI. The CDR3 region is CASSRSGVLHEQYF. The DNA for the CDR3 is TGTGCCAGCAGTCGTAGCGGGGTCCTACACGAGCAGTACTTC.

The V gene is TRBV11-3, the J gene TRBJ2-3; TRBD2 aligns across 11 bases. This CDR3 has 17 residues. The ends lost 4 bases at V and 2 bases at J; junction bases unmatched: 8. Germline V lookup: CDR1 SGHNT, CDR2 YENEEA. Written as DNA, the CDR3 is TGTGCCAGCAGCTCTCCCACTAGCGGGGGCCACACAGATACGCAGTATTTT. The encoded protein is CASSSPTSGGHTDTQYF.

This clone was detected only a few times. The gene calls are TRBV5-1 and TRBJ2-3, with TRBD2 matching over 9 bases. J gave up 2 bases and V 2 bases, and 6 bases lay outside the gene matches. Germline CDR1 is SGHRS and CDR2 is YFSETQ. The CDR3 is made up of 16 amino acids. The CDR3 loop is CASSFERGDPTDTQYF. The CDR3 DNA sequence: TGCGCCAGCAGCTTTGAGCGGGGGGACCCCACAGATACGCAGTATTTT.

This chain joins TRBV28 and TRBJ1-6; no reliable D call. V lost 7 bases to trimming and J lost 4 bases, with 11 bases between them. The V gene's germline CDR1 is MDHEN and CDR2 SYDVKM. This CDR3 spans 14 amino acids. CDR3 bases: TGTGCCAGCAACCTCATCGGGTATAATTCACCCCTCCACTTT. Translated, it gives CASNLIGYNSPLHF.

This clone turned up a few times. The genes are TRBV6-5 and TRBJ2-5; tentatively, D is TRBD1 (5 bases). CDR3 length: 16 amino acids. Trimming took off 0 bases at V and 1 base at J, with 12 bases between the two ends. CDR1 MNHEY and CDR2 SVGAGI come from the germline V gene. In DNA, the CDR3 is TGTGCCAGCAGTTACTCCAACAGGAGCCCCCAAGAGACCCAGTACTTC. It specifies CASSYSNRSPQETQYF.

This chain links TRBV29-1 with TRBJ1-1, with 8 nucleotides matching TRBD1. Germline CDR1 SQVTM, CDR2 ANQGSEA. CDR3 size: 12 residues. The V and J ends lost 4 bases and 12 bases, in that order; junction bases with no gene match: 10. CDR3 protein: CSVAETGDYTFF. CDR3 in DNA: TGCAGCGTTGCTGAGACAGGGGATTATACTTTCTTT.

V is TRBV29-1 and J is TRBJ1-2; 9 nucleotides agree with TRBD1. This CDR3 has 13 amino acids. Germline CDR1 is SQVTM and CDR2 is ANQGSEA. CDR3 sequence (DNA): TGCAGTTCCGGGACAGGGAACCTCTATGGCTACACCTTC. It translates to CSSGTGNLYGYTF.

The CDR3 DNA reads TGTGCCAGCAGCCATCTCGGGGGTTTGGACACAGATACGCAGTATTTT. It yields the protein CASSHLGGLDTDTQYF. The chain carries TRBV7-6 and TRBJ2-3; TRBD2 might be the D (6 bases). V was clipped by 5 bases and J by 2 bases, with 17 bases between them. CDR1 and CDR2 from the germline V gene are SGHVS and FNYEAQ. The CDR3 totals 16 residues.

The chain couples TRBV20-1 to TRBJ1-1; D perhaps matches TRBD1 (6 bases). This CDR3 region has 11 residues. Deletions cut 8 bases from V and 3 bases from J, with 10 bases between. Germline CDR1 and CDR2: DFQATT and SNEGSKA (reference sequence). In DNA form, the CDR3 reads TGCAGTCGGACAGCCGACACTGAAGCTTTCTTT. It encodes CSRTADTEAFF.

Remarks on this clone: Germline and junction disagree at one end, which may indicate a read error. The gene calls are TRBV7-6 and TRBJ1-6, with TRBD1 as a possible D gene (6 bases). The CDR3 consists of 14 residues. Looked up from germline, CDR1 is SGHVS and CDR2 is FNYEAQ. CDR3 DNA: TGTGCCACCCGCCCAGGGGCCTCTAATTCGCCCCTCCACTTT. It yields the protein CATRPGASNSPLHF.

This clone was picked up a small number of times. This chain uses TRBV6-1 with TRBJ2-1; a possible D gene is TRBD1 (6 bases). The CDR3 has 14 residues. Trimming removed 4 bases from V and 9 bases from J, with 16 bases in between. The germline gives CDR1 MNHNS, CDR2 SASEGT. For the CDR3, the DNA is TGTGCCAGCAGTGCTCTCAGACAGGCTAGTGAGCAGTTCTTC. Its protein is CASSALRQASEQFF.

This clone has more than one count but fewer than ten. The chain links TRBV27 to TRBJ2-1; TRBD1 matches 7 bases. V was pared by 1 base and J by 12 bases, with 9 bases of the junction left unmatched. This CDR3 has 14 residues. Germline loops: CDR1 MNHEY, CDR2 SMNVEV (reference sequence). Here the CDR3 reads CASSLFRGTVMQFF. CDR3 nucleotide sequence: TGTGCCAGCAGTTTATTCAGGGGGACCGTAATGCAGTTCTTC.

Only a few counts were recorded for this clone. V is TRBV13 and J is TRBJ1-1; no firm D call. The length of the CDR3 is 16 residues. Germline CDR1 reads PRHDT; CDR2 reads FYEKMQ (reference sequence). Trimming stripped 0 bases from V and 3 bases from J, with 14 bases between. Here the CDR3 reads CASSLGLRLSDTEAFF. Here the CDR3 DNA reads TGTGCCAGCAGCTTAGGCCTTCGGTTAAGCGACACTGAAGCTTTCTTT.

This clone showed up just a few times. V usage is TRBV28 and J usage is TRBJ1-3; D is uncertain. The CDR3 runs to 14 residues. V was trimmed by 2 bases and J by 4 bases, leaving 9 bases between them. The germline CDR1 and CDR2 sequences are MDHEN and SYDVKM. CDR3 DNA sequence: TGTGCCAGCAGTTTACCCGGAGCGGGAAACACCATATATTTT. It specifies CASSLPGAGNTIYF.

This clone has a handful of counts. The V and J genes are TRBV6-6 and TRBJ1-1; TRBD1 agrees at 8 bases. V shed 4 bases, J shed 1 base, and the junction held 8 bases outside the gene matches. CDR3 length equals 16 residues. Germline V lookup: CDR1 MNHNY, CDR2 SVGAGI (reference sequence). CDR3 nucleotide sequence: TGTGCCAGCAGTTCTCGGACAGGGAGGGGGAACACTGAAGCTTTCTTT. It is translated as CASSSRTGRGNTEAFF.

This clone was found a few times. The chain uses TRBV7-9 and TRBJ1-6, with unresolved D. This CDR3 spans 14 amino acids. Germline loops: CDR1 SEHNR, CDR2 FQNEAQ (reference sequence). Between the trimmed V and J ends, which lost 5 bases and 9 bases, there was a span of 14 bases. DNA of the CDR3: TGTGCCAGCAGCCACTCGGGAGTAGGTTCACCCCTCCACTTT. Amino acid sequence: CASSHSGVGSPLHF.

The chain uses TRBV7-2 and TRBJ2-7; no reliable D call. Germline values: CDR1 SGHTA, CDR2 FQGNSA. The ends were cut back, 1 base at V and 1 base at J, with 11 bases in the middle. The CDR3 runs to 15 residues. The CDR3 nucleotides are TGTGCCAGCAGCTTAGTAACTACTACATCCTACGAGCAGTACTTC. This encodes CASSLVTTTSYEQYF.

The chain is built from TRBV5-1 and TRBJ1-4, with a tentative D call TRBD1 (5 bases). Trimming stripped 4 bases from V and 3 bases from J, with 7 bases between. CDR1 is SGHRS and CDR2 is YFSETQ in the germline V gene. CDR3 size: 13 residues. CDR3 loop: CASSLTANEKLFF. The CDR3 bases are TGCGCCAGCAGCCTGACAGCTAATGAAAAACTGTTTTTT.

The chain carries TRBV5-1 and TRBJ1-1; TRBD1 aligns across 7 bases. The CDR3 sequence is 14 residues long. Germline V gene lookup returns CDR1 SGHRS and CDR2 YFSETQ. V lost 4 bases and J lost 3; bases outside the gene matches: 6. CDR3 residues: CASSPDRLHTEAFF. CDR3 DNA: TGCGCCAGCAGCCCGGACAGGCTCCACACTGAAGCTTTCTTT.